The rows below give T cell receptor beta chains drawn from one sample of a study of T cells after yellow fever vaccination. TCRdb ran MiXCR on the 5' RACE reads and lists one entry per CDR3 protein. The table records about 42,000 distinct CDR3 sequences, around 6.8% of them present only once. The sample here was PBMCs, either bulk or a sorted T-cell subset (CD4+, CD8+, memory, or dextramer-sorted; not recorded which), taken 45 days after the yellow fever booster vaccination. These receptors were taken from a man aged 25 to 40 who received the YFV17D yellow fever vaccine. Both conserved end residues are part of each CDR3. Fields, in order: V gene, D gene, clone size, J gene, CDR3 protein, CDR3 DNA. D genes are given only for firm matches. Only some rows state a clone size, as once, few, many or a class for expanded clones.

>TRBV3-1|NA|few|TRBJ2-5
CASSQLGRPETQYF
TGTGCCAGCAGCCAACTGGGCAGACCAGAGACCCAGTACTTC
>TRBV20-1|NA|NA|TRBJ1-5
CSARGGGNQPQHF
TGCAGTGCTAGGGGCGGAGGCAATCAGCCCCAGCATTTT
>TRBV3-1|NA|NA|TRBJ2-3
CASSQGPVGGDTQYF
TGTGCCAGCAGCCAAGGGCCAGTGGGGGGAGATACGCAGTATTTT
>TRBV7-2|NA|few|TRBJ1-6
CASSPITGQDSPLHF
TGTGCCAGCAGCCCCATTACAGGGCAGGATTCACCCCTCCACTTT
>TRBV6-5|NA|many|TRBJ1-1
CASSYAPGSVGAEAFF
TGTGCCAGCAGTTACGCCCCAGGGAGCGTAGGCGCTGAAGCTTTCTTT
>TRBV15|TRBD1|NA|TRBJ1-2
CATSREGTGVYGYTF
TGTGCCACCAGCAGAGAAGGGACAGGGGTTTATGGCTACACCTTC
>TRBV18|NA|NA|TRBJ2-1
CASSPPDAFQGDEQFF
TGTGCCAGCTCACCACCTGACGCCTTCCAAGGGGATGAGCAGTTCTTC
>TRBV7-8|TRBD1|NA|TRBJ1-5
CASSLVGTGNQPQHF
TGTGCCAGCAGCTTAGTAGGGACAGGGAATCAGCCCCAGCATTTT
>TRBV13|TRBD1|NA|TRBJ1-1
CASSQPGQGARGTEAFF
TGTGCCAGCAGCCAACCGGGACAGGGGGCGCGGGGGACTGAAGCTTTCTTT
>TRBV19|NA|many|TRBJ2-2
CASSIGHTGELFF
TGTGCCAGTAGTATAGGCCACACCGGGGAGCTGTTTTTT
>TRBV27|NA|many|TRBJ1-1
CASSFNSMNTETFF
TGTGCCAGCAGTTTCAACAGCATGAACACTGAAACTTTCTTT